These 6 T cell receptor beta chains originate from one sample sequenced in a study of early T cells in non-severe SARS-CoV-2 infection. TCRdb processed the 5' RACE reads anew with MiXCR; each CDR3 protein has one entry. Of nearly 110,000 distinct CDR3 sequences listed, around 10% are singletons. The sequenced material came from whole blood. The receptor set was obtained from an adult who was a healthcare worker with PCR-confirmed SARS-CoV-2 infection or an uninfected control (not recorded which).

V and J are TRBV20-1 and TRBJ2-3, with TRBD2 identical over 8 bases. CDR1 is DFQATT, CDR2 SNEGSKA, per germline (reference sequence). The CDR3 has 16 amino acids. The V and J ends lost 3 bases and 4 bases, in that order; junction bases with no gene match: 12. CDR3 loop: CSARNYLSGGPDTQYF. CDR3 bases: TGCAGTGCTAGGAATTATTTATCGGGAGGGCCAGATACGCAGTATTTT.

The gene calls are TRBV6-5 and TRBJ2-1; 9 bases are a match to TRBD2. V dropped 0 bases and J dropped 5; count of bases not matched to a gene: 2. There are 15 residues in the CDR3. The germline CDR1 and CDR2 sequences are MNHEY and SVGAGI. CDR3: CASSYSTSGDNEQFF. The CDR3, as DNA: TGTGCCAGCAGTTACTCGACTAGCGGCGACAATGAGCAGTTCTTC.

This clonotype showed up many times. The rearrangement links TRBV11-2 to TRBJ2-3, with no clear D. Per germline, CDR1 SGHAT and CDR2 FQNNGV. CDR3 length equals 15 residues. V lost 2 bases and J lost 0, with 9 bases in between. The CDR3: CASSLFSPSTDTQYF. The CDR3 DNA follows: TGTGCCAGCAGCTTATTCTCCCCTAGCACAGATACGCAGTATTTT.

This clonotype was seen ten or more times. This chain connects TRBV10-3 to TRBJ1-5; unclear D gene. Trimming shortened V by 9 bases and J by 1 base, and 7 bases separated the two germline ends. The CDR3 is made up of 12 amino acids. CDR1 ENHRY and CDR2 SYGVKD come from the germline V gene. The CDR3 region is CAIRESNQPQHF. The CDR3 DNA reads as TGTGCCATTAGGGAGAGCAATCAGCCCCAGCATTTT.

This clonotype was seen only a few times. The CDR3 bases are TGTGCCAGCAGCTGCCAGGAGACCCAGTACTTC. Translated: CASSCQETQYF. The chain uses TRBV5-6 and TRBJ2-5; no clear D gene. The germline gives CDR1 SGHDT, CDR2 YYEEEE. The CDR3 consists of 11 residues. V was pared by 3 bases and J by 5 bases, with 5 bases between.

This clonotype was detected a few times. In DNA, the CDR3 is TGCAGCGTTGAATGGGCGGATACGCAGTATTTT. Its translation is CSVEWADTQYF. The chain is built from TRBV29-1 and TRBJ2-3; D is unclear. The V gene's germline CDR1 is SQVTM and CDR2 ANQGSEA. V lost 2 bases, J lost 6 bases, and 6 bases lay in between. The CDR3 contains 11 residues.